Shown below are 13 T cell receptor beta chains from a single sample sequenced in a study of OX40 agonist ivuxolimab in advanced cancers. The assay was immunoSEQ multiplex PCR, and TCRdb's table has in-frame clones only and misses some. Of 45,000 or so clones detected, 84% appear once; the ten largest clones hold approximately 2.5%. This material consisted of CD4+ or CD8+ T cells sorted from blood, taken in a trial of the OX40 agonist ivuxolimab. All receptors come from an adult with an advanced solid tumor such as melanoma, head and neck, liver or kidney cancer.

V and J are TRBV7-2 and TRBJ2-7; D may be TRBD1 (6 bases). Germline values: CDR1 SGHTA, CDR2 FQGNSA. This CDR3 is 13 amino acids long. Trimming pared 8 bases from V and 3 bases from J, leaving 14 bases between. The CDR3 protein is CASSPGGGYEQYF. The CDR3, as DNA: TGTGCCAGCTCCCCTGGGGGCGGCTACGAGCAGTACTTC.

The V call is TRBV2, the J call TRBJ2-5; TRBD1 aligns across 7 bases. This CDR3 is built from 14 residues. Unmatched junction bases numbered 5, after V lost 3 bases and J lost 4 bases. Germline loops: CDR1 SNHLY, CDR2 FYNNEI. The CDR3 here is CASSEGQRPETQYF. The CDR3 DNA is TGTGCCAGCAGTGAGGGACAGAGACCAGAGACCCAGTACTTC.

This clone occurred once. V gene TRBV11-2 combines with J gene TRBJ2-7; D tentatively reads TRBD1 or TRBD2 (5 bases each). V lost 1 base and J 6 bases, leaving 13 bases between the germline ends. Germline CDR1 reads SGHAT; CDR2 reads FQNNGV. The CDR3 spans 14 residues. CDR3 sequence: CASSLVQGEGEQYF. The CDR3 DNA is TGTGCCAGCAGCTTAGTCCAGGGCGAGGGCGAGCAGTACTTC.

The CDR3 DNA is TGTGCCAGCAGCTTAGAAGAGGGCCTGAACACTGAAGCTTTCTTT. Translation: CASSLEEGLNTEAFF. This chain joins TRBV7-9 and TRBJ1-1, with D hard to call. Germline-derived CDR1 and CDR2 are SEHNR and FQNEAQ (reference sequence). The CDR3 spans 15 residues. Trimming took 1 base from V and 0 from J, leaving 9 bases between them.

The CDR3 protein is CASRDPGTLGNTIYF. DNA for the CDR3: TGTGCCAGTAGAGACCCCGGGACACTAGGAAACACCATATATTTT. The chain is built from TRBV19 and TRBJ1-3; tentatively, D is TRBD1 (6 bases). Trimming left V 6 bases short and J 4 bases short, with 16 bases between. The CDR3 sequence is 15 residues long. Germline assignment: CDR1 LNHDA and CDR2 SQIVND (reference sequence).

V gene TRBV27 combines with J gene TRBJ1-5, with a possible D match to TRBD1 (5 bases). Deletions cut 3 bases from V and 3 bases from J, with 9 bases between. CDR3 length: 14 amino acids. The V gene's germline CDR1 is MNHEY and CDR2 SMNVEV (reference sequence). DNA of the CDR3: TGTGCCAGCAGTTTGCAGGGATACAATCAGCCCCAGCATTTT. It specifies CASSLQGYNQPQHF.

The V call is TRBV6-5, the J call TRBJ1-2, with 7 bases identical to TRBD1. The V segment lost 7 bases and the J segment 8 bases; nucleotides outside the gene matches: 7. Germline CDR1 and CDR2: MNHEY and SVGAGI. The CDR3 loop spans 12 amino acids. The CDR3 DNA reads TGTGCCAGCACAGAGGGGGCTAGGGGCTACACCTTC. This translates into CASTEGARGYTF.

This clone was recorded a few times. This chain uses TRBV5-6 with TRBJ1-4; maybe TRBD1 (5 bases). Germline V CDR1 and CDR2: SGHDT, YYEEEE. The CDR3 totals 14 residues. The V and J ends lost 1 base and 5 bases respectively, with 9 bases between them. The CDR3 here is CASSLQGGNEKLFF. The DNA of the CDR3 is TGTGCCAGCAGCTTGCAGGGAGGGAATGAAAAACTGTTTTTT.

The chain carries TRBV5-6 and TRBJ2-3; 9 bases align to TRBD2. CDR1 is SGHDT and CDR2 is YYEEEE in the germline V gene. CDR3 length: 16 amino acids. Losses at the gene ends were 2 bases for V and 6 bases for J; bases not matched to a gene: 10. The CDR3 reads CASSFGVLAGADTQYF. The CDR3 region has the DNA TGTGCCAGCAGCTTTGGAGTTTTAGCGGGAGCTGATACGCAGTATTTT.

This chain uses TRBV5-4 with TRBJ1-1; 9 bases are a match to TRBD1. Germline V gives CDR1 SGHNT, CDR2 YYREEE (reference sequence). The junction had 4 bases not matched to a gene; V was cut back by 5 bases and J by 5 bases. CDR3 length equals 13 residues. CDR3 nucleotides: TGTGCCAGCAGAATTGACAGGGGGACTGAAGCTTTCTTT. Translating gives CASRIDRGTEAFF. Supplemented by reference TRBV5-4 and TRBJ1-1, the full variable domain reads ETGVTQSPTHLIKTRGQQVTLRCSSQSGHNTVSWYQQALGQGPQFIFQYYREEENGRGNFPPRFSGLQFPNYSSELNVNALELDDSALYLCASRIDRGTEAFFGQGTRLTVV.

J is TRBJ1-6 and V is TRBV7-3; no reliable D call. The CDR3 spans 12 residues. The V end was cut by 3 bases, the J end by 13 bases, with 10 bases between. Per the germline V gene, CDR1 is SGHTA and CDR2 is FQGTGA. As DNA, the CDR3 is TGTGCCAGCAGCTTGAGGGCCGGCCCCCTCCACTTT. Translation: CASSLRAGPLHF. The full variable domain, rest sourced from reference TRBV7-3 and TRBJ1-6, is GAGVSQTPSNKVTEKGKYVELRCDPISGHTALYWYRQSLGQGPEFLIYFQGTGAADDSGLPNDRFFAVRPEGSVSTLKIQRTERGDSAVYLCASSLRAGPLHFGNGTRLTVT.

This clone occurred a few times. This chain joins TRBV18 and TRBJ2-7; no clear D gene. The CDR3 is made up of 13 amino acids. The germline V gene has CDR1 KGHSH and CDR2 LQKENI. V gave up 4 bases and J gave up 2 bases, with 9 bases separating them. CDR3 region: CASSRAFTYEQYF. For the CDR3, the DNA is TGTGCCAGCTCACGGGCCTTTACCTACGAGCAGTACTTC.

Only one count was recorded for this clone. This rearrangement joins TRBV12-5 to TRBJ2-2; no reliable D call. The CDR3 is 17 amino acids. The V end was cut by 5 bases, the J end by 5 bases, with 21 bases between. The germline gives CDR1 LGHNT, CDR2 FRNRAP. CDR3 in DNA: TGTGCTAGTGGTCCCGCATCCGGGTTAGGGTGGACCGGGGAGCTGTTTTTT. It encodes CASGPASGLGWTGELFF. The full variable domain, with the rest looked up from reference TRBV12-5 and TRBJ2-2, is DARVTQTPRHKVTEMGQEVTMRCQPILGHNTVFWYRQTMMQGLELLAYFRNRAPLDDSGMPKDRFSAEMPDATLATLKIQPSEPRDSAVYFCASGPASGLGWTGELFFGEGSRLTVL.